This T cell receptor beta chain was identified during a study of T cells after yellow fever vaccination. This clonotype has a handful of counts. Using its own MiXCR run on the 5' RACE reads, TCRdb lists one record per CDR3 protein. The sample has 350,000 or so distinct CDR3 sequences, approximately 8% seen once; the top ten hold 17%. The CDR3 spans 14 residues. V was pared by 6 bases and J by 0 bases, with 11 bases between. The J gene is TRBJ1-1, the V gene TRBV12-3 or TRBV12-4, with D perhaps TRBD1 (6 bases). Sequencing was performed on PBMCs, taken approximately 47 days after the first yellow fever vaccination. The clonotype comes from a man aged 18 to 35 who received the YFV17D yellow fever vaccine. CDR3 amino acids: CASRSQGLNTEAFF. The CDR3, as DNA: TGTGCCAGCAGGTCGCAGGGGCTGAACACTGAAGCTTTCTTT.